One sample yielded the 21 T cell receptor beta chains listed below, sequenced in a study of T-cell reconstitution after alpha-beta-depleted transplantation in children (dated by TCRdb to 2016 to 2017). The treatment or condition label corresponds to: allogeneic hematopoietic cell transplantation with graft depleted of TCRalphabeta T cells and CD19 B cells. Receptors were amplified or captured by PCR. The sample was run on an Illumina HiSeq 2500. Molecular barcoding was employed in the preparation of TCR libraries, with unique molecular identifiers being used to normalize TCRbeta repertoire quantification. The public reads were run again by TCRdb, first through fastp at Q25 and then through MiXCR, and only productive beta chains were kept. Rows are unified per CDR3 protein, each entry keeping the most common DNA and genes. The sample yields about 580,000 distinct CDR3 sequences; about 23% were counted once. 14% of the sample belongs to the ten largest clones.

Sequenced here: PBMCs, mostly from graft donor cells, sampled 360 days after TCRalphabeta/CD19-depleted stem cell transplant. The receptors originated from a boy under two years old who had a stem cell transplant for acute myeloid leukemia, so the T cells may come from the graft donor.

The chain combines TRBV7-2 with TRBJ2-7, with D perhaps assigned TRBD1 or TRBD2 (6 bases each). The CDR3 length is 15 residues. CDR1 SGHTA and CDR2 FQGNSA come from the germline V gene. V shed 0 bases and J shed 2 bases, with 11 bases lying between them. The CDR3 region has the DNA TGTGCCAGCAGCTTAGCGGGGGGCGGGACCTACGAGCAGTACTTC. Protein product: CASSLAGGGTYEQYF. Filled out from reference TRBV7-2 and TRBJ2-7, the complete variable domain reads GAGVSQSPSNKVTEKGKDVELRCDPISGHTALYWYRQSLGQGLEFLIYFQGNSAPDKSGLPSDRFSAERTGGSVSTLTIQRTQQEDSAVYLCASSLAGGGTYEQYFGPGTRLTVT.

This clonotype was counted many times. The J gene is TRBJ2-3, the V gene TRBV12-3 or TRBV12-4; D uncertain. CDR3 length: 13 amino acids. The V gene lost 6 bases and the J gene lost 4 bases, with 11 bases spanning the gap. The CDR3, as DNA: TGTGCCAGCAGCCCCACCTACCCAGATACGCAGTATTTT. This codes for CASSPTYPDTQYF.

For the CDR3, the DNA is TGTGCCAGCAGTGATCCAGGGGGCGGCAATCAGCCCCAGCATTTT. Its translation is CASSDPGGGNQPQHF. The chain couples TRBV25-1 to TRBJ1-5; TRBD1 agrees at 8 bases. J lost 2 bases, V lost 3 bases, and 3 bases had no gene match. The CDR3 is made up of 15 amino acids. Germline loops: CDR1 MGHDK, CDR2 SYGVNS.

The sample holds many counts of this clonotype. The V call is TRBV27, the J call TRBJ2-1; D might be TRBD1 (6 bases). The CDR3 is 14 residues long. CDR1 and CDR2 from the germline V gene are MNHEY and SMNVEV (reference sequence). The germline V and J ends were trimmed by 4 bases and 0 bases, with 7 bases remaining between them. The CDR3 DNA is TGTGCCAGCAGTTCGGACAGCTCCTACAATGAGCAGTTCTTC. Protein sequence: CASSSDSSYNEQFF.

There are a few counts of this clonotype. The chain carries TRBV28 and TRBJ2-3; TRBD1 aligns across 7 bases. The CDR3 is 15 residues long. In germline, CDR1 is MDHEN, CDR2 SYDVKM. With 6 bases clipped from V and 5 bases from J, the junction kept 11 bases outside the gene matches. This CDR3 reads CASSYHGTAGDTQYF. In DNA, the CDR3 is TGTGCCAGCAGCTACCACGGGACAGCTGGAGATACGCAGTATTTT.

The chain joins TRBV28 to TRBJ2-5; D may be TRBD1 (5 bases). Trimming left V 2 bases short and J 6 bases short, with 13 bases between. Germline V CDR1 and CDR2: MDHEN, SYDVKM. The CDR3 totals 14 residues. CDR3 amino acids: CASSLMAGLKTQYF. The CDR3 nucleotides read TGTGCCAGCAGTTTAATGGCAGGGTTGAAGACCCAGTACTTC.

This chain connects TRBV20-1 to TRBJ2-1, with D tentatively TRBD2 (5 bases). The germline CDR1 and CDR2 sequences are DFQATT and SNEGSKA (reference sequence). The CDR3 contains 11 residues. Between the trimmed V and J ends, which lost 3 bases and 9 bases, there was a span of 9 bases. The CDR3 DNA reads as TGCAGTGCTAGGACTATCGGTGAGCAGTTCTTC. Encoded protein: CSARTIGEQFF.

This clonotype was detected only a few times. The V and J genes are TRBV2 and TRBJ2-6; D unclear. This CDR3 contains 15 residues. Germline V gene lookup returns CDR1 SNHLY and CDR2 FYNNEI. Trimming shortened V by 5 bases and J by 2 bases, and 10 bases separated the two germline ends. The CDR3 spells CASSYRSTGANVLTF. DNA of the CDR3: TGTGCCAGCAGTTACAGATCGACTGGGGCCAACGTCCTGACTTTC.

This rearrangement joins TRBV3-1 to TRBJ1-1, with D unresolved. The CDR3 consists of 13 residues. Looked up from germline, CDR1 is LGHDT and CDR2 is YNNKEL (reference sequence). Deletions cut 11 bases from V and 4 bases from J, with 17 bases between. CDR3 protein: CAFSFSPATEAFF. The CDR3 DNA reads TGTGCCTTCAGTTTTTCCCCAGCCACTGAAGCTTTCTTT. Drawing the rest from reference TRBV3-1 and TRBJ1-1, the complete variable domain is DTAVSQTPKYLVTQMGNDKSIKCEQNLGHDTMYWYKQDSKKFLKIMFSYNNKELIINETVPNRFSPKSPDKAHLNLHINSLELGDSAVYFCAFSFSPATEAFFGQGTRLTVV.

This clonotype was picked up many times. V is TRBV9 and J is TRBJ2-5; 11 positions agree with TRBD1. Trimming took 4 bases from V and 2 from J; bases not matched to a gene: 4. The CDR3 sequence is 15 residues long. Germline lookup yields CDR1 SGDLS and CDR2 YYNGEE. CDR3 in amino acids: CASSNRDRGQETQYF. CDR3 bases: TGTGCCAGCAGCAACCGGGACAGGGGGCAAGAGACCCAGTACTTC. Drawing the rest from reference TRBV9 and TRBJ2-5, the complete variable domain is DSGVTQTPKHLITATGQRVTLRCSPRSGDLSVYWYQQSLDQGLQFLIQYYNGEERAKGNILERFSAQQFPDLHSELNLSSLELGDSALYFCASSNRDRGQETQYFGPGTRLLVL.

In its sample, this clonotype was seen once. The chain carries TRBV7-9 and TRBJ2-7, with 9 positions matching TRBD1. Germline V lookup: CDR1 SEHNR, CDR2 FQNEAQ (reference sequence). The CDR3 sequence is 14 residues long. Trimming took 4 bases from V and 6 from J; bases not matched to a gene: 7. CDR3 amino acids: CASSSRDRVCEQYF. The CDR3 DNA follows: TGTGCCAGCAGCTCCCGGGACAGGGTCTGCGAGCAGTACTTC.

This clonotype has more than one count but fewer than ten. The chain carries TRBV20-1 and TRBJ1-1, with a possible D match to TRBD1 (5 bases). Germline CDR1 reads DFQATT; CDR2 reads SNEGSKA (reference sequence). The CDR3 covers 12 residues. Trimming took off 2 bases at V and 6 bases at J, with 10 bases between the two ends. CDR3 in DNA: TGCAGTGCTAGACCCCAGGGCGCTGAAGCTTTCTTT. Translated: CSARPQGAEAFF.

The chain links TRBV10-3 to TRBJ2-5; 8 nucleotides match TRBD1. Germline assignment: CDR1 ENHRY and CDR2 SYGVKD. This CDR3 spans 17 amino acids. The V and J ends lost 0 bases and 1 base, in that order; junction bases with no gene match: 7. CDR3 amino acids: CAISESEAQGAQETQYF. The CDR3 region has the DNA TGTGCCATCAGTGAGTCCGAGGCCCAGGGGGCCCAAGAGACCCAGTACTTC.

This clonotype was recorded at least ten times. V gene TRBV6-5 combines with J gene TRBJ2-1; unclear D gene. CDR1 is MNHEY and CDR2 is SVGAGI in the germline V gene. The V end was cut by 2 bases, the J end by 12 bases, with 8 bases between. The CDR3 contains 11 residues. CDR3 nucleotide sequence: TGTGCCAGCAGTTACGGGATGACGCAGTTCTTC. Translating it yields CASSYGMTQFF.

The CDR3 is CASSLSGTSGGTVAYEQYV. The CDR3 bases are TGTGCCAGCAGCTTATCAGGGACTAGCGGGGGTACCGTTGCCTACGAGCAGTACGTC. The chain is built from TRBV11-1 and TRBJ2-7, with 14 bases aligning to TRBD2. The CDR3 is 19 amino acids. V shed 2 bases, J shed 2 bases, and the junction held 11 bases outside the gene matches. Germline V lookup: CDR1 SGHAT, CDR2 FQDESV (reference sequence).

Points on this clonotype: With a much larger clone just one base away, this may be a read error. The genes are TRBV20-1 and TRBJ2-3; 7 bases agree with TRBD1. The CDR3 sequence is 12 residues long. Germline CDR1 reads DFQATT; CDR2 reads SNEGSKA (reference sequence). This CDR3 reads CSAPPGTDAQYF. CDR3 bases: TGCAGTGCCCCCCCAGGGACAGATGCGCAGTATTTT.

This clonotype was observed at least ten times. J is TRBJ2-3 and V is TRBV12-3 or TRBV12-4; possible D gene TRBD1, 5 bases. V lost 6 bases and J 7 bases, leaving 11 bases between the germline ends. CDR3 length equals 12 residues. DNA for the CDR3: TGTGCCAGCAGCCCAGGGAAACATACGCAGTATTTT. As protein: CASSPGKHTQYF.

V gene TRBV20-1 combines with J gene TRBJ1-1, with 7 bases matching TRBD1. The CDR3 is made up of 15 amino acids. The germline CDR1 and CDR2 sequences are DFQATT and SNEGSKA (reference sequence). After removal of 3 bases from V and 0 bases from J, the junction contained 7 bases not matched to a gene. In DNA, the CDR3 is TGCAGTGCTAGCGAGTCTGGGACAGTGAACACTGAAGCTTTCTTT. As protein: CSASESGTVNTEAFF.

For the CDR3, the DNA is TGTGCCAGCAGAAATACAGGGGGCGAAATGTTTCATGAGCAGTTCTTC. Translated: CASRNTGGEMFHEQFF. The genes are TRBV7-2 and TRBJ2-1, with 9 bases identical to TRBD1. Germline trimming cut 6 bases from V and 8 bases from J; bases unmatched to any gene: 14. CDR1 SGHTA and CDR2 FQGNSA come from the germline V gene. CDR3 size: 16 residues. The whole variable domain, remainder taken from reference TRBV7-2 and TRBJ2-1, is GAGVSQSPSNKVTEKGKDVELRCDPISGHTALYWYRQSLGQGLEFLIYFQGNSAPDKSGLPSDRFSAERTGGSVSTLTIQRTQQEDSAVYLCASRNTGGEMFHEQFFGPGTRLTVL.

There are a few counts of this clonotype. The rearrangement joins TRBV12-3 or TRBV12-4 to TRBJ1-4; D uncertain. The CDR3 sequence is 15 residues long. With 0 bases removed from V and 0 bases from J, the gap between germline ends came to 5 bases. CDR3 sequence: CASSLARSTNEKLFF. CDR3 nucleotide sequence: TGTGCCAGCAGTTTAGCGCGGTCAACTAATGAAAAACTGTTTTTT.

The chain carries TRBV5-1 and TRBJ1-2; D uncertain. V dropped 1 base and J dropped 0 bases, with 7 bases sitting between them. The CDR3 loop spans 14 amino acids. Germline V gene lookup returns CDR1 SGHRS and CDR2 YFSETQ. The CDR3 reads CASSLTASNYGYTF. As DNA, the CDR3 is TGCGCCAGCAGCTTGACAGCTTCTAACTATGGCTACACCTTC.